This TCR beta chain emerged from a study of cytomegalovirus exposure and HLA in healthy donors. Study observations and caveats: Further analysis, carried out later, found HLA-associated TCR beta chains more clonally expanded than equally common other chains. Later on, an analysis showed TCR association rates differing by HLA locus, with DRB1 the most and HLA-C the fewest.

A single count supports this clone. Its antigen remains unknown. Primers included in the PCR were 60 Vbeta and 13 Jbeta primers. Clones were sequenced by immunoSEQ multiplex PCR, and TCRdb holds only the in-frame ones, with some missing. Among around 100,000 clones, about 68% were seen once, and the ten largest hold 4% to 5%. With V trimmed by 4 bases and J by 3 bases, 5 bases remained unmatched. CDR1 and CDR2 from the germline V gene are SGHNT and YYREEE (reference sequence). The length of the CDR3 is 14 residues. Input material: PBMCs. The receptor comes from a woman in her 40s in good health and CMV-seropositive. The chain joins TRBV5-4 to TRBJ1-1; TRBD1 aligns across 8 bases. This CDR3 reads CASSKTGDDTEAFF. In nucleotides, the CDR3 is TGTGCCAGCAGCAAGACAGGGGACGACACTGAAGCTTTCTTT.